This is a list of T cell receptor beta chains from one sample in a study of T cell responses to AZD1222 COVID-19 vaccine. Measured with immunoSEQ multiplex PCR; TCRdb has only the in-frame clones, and not every one. The table has about 160,000 clones, around nine tenths seen once. The source material was peripheral blood, sampled on day 0 of AZD1222 vaccination. Source of these receptors: an adult in good health. Both conserved end residues are part of each CDR3. A D gene is named only where the DNA matches it firmly. Where a row states a size, it is once, few, many or the class of an expanded clone; other rows omit it.

DNA: TGTGCCTGGAGTGTTCCACAGCGTAGGATATTGGAGCAGTTCTTC
CDR3: CAWSVPQRRILEQFF
size: .
J: TRBJ2-1
D: .
V: TRBV30

DNA: TGTGCCAGCAGCTTACGGCGGGACAGTCTGGAGCAGTTCTTC
CDR3: CASSLRRDSLEQFF
size: .
J: TRBJ2-1
D: .
V: TRBV7-9

DNA: TGTGCCAGCAGTTTGGGGGGACAGATCTTCTCTGGAAACACCATATATTTT
CDR3: CASSLGGQIFSGNTIYF
size: .
J: TRBJ1-3
D: TRBD1
V: TRBV28

DNA: TGTGCCAGCTCACGGACAGAAACCTCCACTGAAGCTTTCTTT
CDR3: CASSRTETSTEAFF
size: .
J: TRBJ1-1
D: .
V: TRBV18

DNA: TGTGCCAGCAGTTCCGTAGCGGGTGGGGAGACCCAGTACTTC
CDR3: CASSSVAGGETQYF
size: .
J: TRBJ2-5
D: TRBD2
V: TRBV27

DNA: TGTGCCAGCAGCTTGTACTTCGCGAGCTCCTATAATTCACCCCTCCACTTT
CDR3: CASSLYFASSYNSPLHF
size: .
J: TRBJ1-6
D: .
V: TRBV5-5

DNA: TGCGCCAGCAGTGCCAGCTGGGATAGCAATCAGCCCCAGCATTTT
CDR3: CASSASWDSNQPQHF
size: .
J: TRBJ1-5
D: .
V: TRBV10-1

DNA: TGCGCCAGCAGCTTGTGGGTGAGTCGGTCCACTGAAGCTTTCTTT
CDR3: CASSLWVSRSTEAFF
size: .
J: TRBJ1-1
D: .
V: TRBV5-1

DNA: TGTGCCAGCAGTCCCTTATTGGGGTGGGGCTACACCTTC
CDR3: CASSPLLGWGYTF
size: .
J: TRBJ1-2
D: .
V: TRBV27

DNA: TGTGCCAGCGGACAGGGCAGCTCTGGGGCCAACGTCCTGACTTTC
CDR3: CASGQGSSGANVLTF
size: .
J: TRBJ2-6
D: TRBD1
V: TRBV6-5

DNA: TGTGCCAGCAGTGAATCAGTGGGGGGGCCATTTGATACGCAGTATTTT
CDR3: CASSESVGGPFDTQYF
size: .
J: TRBJ2-3
D: .
V: TRBV25-1

DNA: TGTGCCAGCAGTTACCGAACGGGACAGGGTCATGGCTACACCTTC
CDR3: CASSYRTGQGHGYTF
size: .
J: TRBJ1-2
D: TRBD1
V: TRBV6-6

DNA: TGTGCCAGCAGTAGGGCAGGGAACGCTGCAGATACGCAGTATTTT
CDR3: CASSRAGNAADTQYF
size: .
J: TRBJ2-3
D: .
V: TRBV6-5

DNA: TGTGCCAGCAGGTCTCCGGGACAGGCCTTTAACTATGGCTACACCTTC
CDR3: CASRSPGQAFNYGYTF
size: .
J: TRBJ1-2
D: TRBD1
V: TRBV28

DNA: TGTGCCAGCAGCTTAACTAGCTCCTACGAGCAGTACTTC
CDR3: CASSLTSSYEQYF
size: few
J: TRBJ2-7
D: .
V: TRBV7-9

DNA: TGTGCCAGCTCACCTCGACAGGGCAACACCATATATTTT
CDR3: CASSPRQGNTIYF
size: .
J: TRBJ1-3
D: TRBD1
V: TRBV18

DNA: TGTGCCAGCAGTTACTCGATGAAGGGTCCCGGCGGCTACACCTTC
CDR3: CASSYSMKGPGGYTF
size: .
J: TRBJ1-2
D: .
V: TRBV6-2/TRBV6-3

DNA: TGTGCCAGCAGGAAGGACAGGGGGGACTCACCCCTCCACTTT
CDR3: CASRKDRGDSPLHF
size: .
J: TRBJ1-6
D: TRBD1
V: TRBV28

DNA: TGTGCCAGCAGCCGTTCCCAAAATGAAGCTTTCTTT
CDR3: CASSRSQNEAFF
size: .
J: TRBJ1-1
D: .
V: TRBV7-2

DNA: TGTGCCTGGAGTGTAAGTTTTCGCGTGACGACAGGGGCGGATGGCTACACCTTC
CDR3: CAWSVSFRVTTGADGYTF
size: .
J: TRBJ1-2
D: TRBD1
V: TRBV30

DNA: TGTGCCAGCAGTCCCCTCTACGAGCAGTACTTC
CDR3: CASSPLYEQYF
size: .
J: TRBJ2-7
D: .
V: TRBV6-2/TRBV6-3

DNA: TGTGCCAGCAGCTTTCCTCTAGCACCTGTATCGCATGAGCAGTTCTTC
CDR3: CASSFPLAPVSHEQFF
size: .
J: TRBJ2-1
D: .
V: TRBV7-2

DNA: TGCGCTGGGAACCCCAGCGGGGACTTCTACGAGCAGTACTTC
CDR3: CAGNPSGDFYEQYF
size: .
J: TRBJ2-7
D: TRBD2
V: TRBV4-3

DNA: TGTGCCAGCAGCCCATGGACTAGGCCCTACAATGAGCAGTTCTTC
CDR3: CASSPWTRPYNEQFF
size: .
J: TRBJ2-1
D: TRBD2
V: TRBV7-2

DNA: TGTGCCAGCAGTTGGAGCCCGGGACTAGCGGGAGGAAGGGGCCACGAGCAGTACTTC
CDR3: CASSWSPGLAGGRGHEQYF
size: .
J: TRBJ2-7
D: TRBD2
V: TRBV6-2/TRBV6-3

DNA: TGTGCCAGCAGTTTAGTGGCGGGGGGCTACACCTTC
CDR3: CASSLVAGGYTF
size: .
J: TRBJ1-2
D: .
V: TRBV28

DNA: TGCGCCAGCAGCCAAGGGGGGAGCGGGACAGGTGTTAATGAGCAGTTCTTC
CDR3: CASSQGGSGTGVNEQFF
size: .
J: TRBJ2-1
D: .
V: TRBV4-3

DNA: TGTGCCAGCAGCTTTGGGACAGTCTATAGCAATCAGCCCCAGCATTTT
CDR3: CASSFGTVYSNQPQHF
size: .
J: TRBJ1-5
D: TRBD1
V: TRBV7-2

DNA: TGTGCCAGCAGCCCAAGGCTTACTTTCAATGAGCAGTTCTTC
CDR3: CASSPRLTFNEQFF
size: .
J: TRBJ2-1
D: .
V: TRBV5-5

DNA: TGCGCCAGCAGCTTGGCCGAGGGTTCTGGCTACACCTTC
CDR3: CASSLAEGSGYTF
size: .
J: TRBJ1-2
D: .
V: TRBV5-1

DNA: TGTGCCAGCAGCTTGGGAGGTGCTAGCACAGATACGCAGTATTTT
CDR3: CASSLGGASTDTQYF
size: .
J: TRBJ2-3
D: .
V: TRBV5-4

DNA: TGTGCCAGCAGTTACTCGGGGGAGGGCTATGGCTACACCTTC
CDR3: CASSYSGEGYGYTF
size: .
J: TRBJ1-2
D: .
V: TRBV6-6

DNA: TGTGCCAGCAGTTGGGAGCACACTGAAGCTTTCTTT
CDR3: CASSWEHTEAFF
size: .
J: TRBJ1-1
D: .
V: TRBV28

DNA: TGTGCCAGCAGCTGGGCCGGGACTAGCGCCACAGATACGCAGTATTTT
CDR3: CASSWAGTSATDTQYF
size: .
J: TRBJ2-3
D: TRBD2
V: TRBV7-2

DNA: TGTGCCAGCAGCCAAGAAAGCGAAGGCGGGGGGGCCTACGAGCAGTACTTC
CDR3: CASSQESEGGGAYEQYF
size: once
J: TRBJ2-7
D: TRBD2
V: TRBV4-2

DNA: TGTGCCAGCAGCTTAGACAGACAGGATACGCAGTATTTT
CDR3: CASSLDRQDTQYF
size: .
J: TRBJ2-3
D: .
V: TRBV7-9

DNA: TGTGCCATCAGTGTAACAGGGGGGGCTACTGAAGCTTTCTTT
CDR3: CAISVTGGATEAFF
size: .
J: TRBJ1-1
D: TRBD1
V: TRBV10-3

DNA: TGTGCCAGCAGCCCAACGGGGCCCCTGAACACTGAAGCTTTCTTT
CDR3: CASSPTGPLNTEAFF
size: .
J: TRBJ1-1
D: .
V: TRBV11-2

DNA: TGCGCCAGCAGCGCGGTTATAGACGAGCAGTACTTC
CDR3: CASSAVIDEQYF
size: once
J: TRBJ2-7
D: .
V: TRBV5-1

DNA: TGTGCCAGCAGCGAGCCGGGACAGGGGGTCTACGAGCAGTACTTC
CDR3: CASSEPGQGVYEQYF
size: .
J: TRBJ2-7
D: TRBD1
V: TRBV7-9

DNA: TGTGCCAGCAGCCAAGGGGCAGTGGTACGGAATTCACCCCTCCACTTT
CDR3: CASSQGAVVRNSPLHF
size: once
J: TRBJ1-6
D: .
V: TRBV14

DNA: TGTGCCAGCAGCTTTTCTCTCACCGTCGGTCCCGGGGAGCTGTTTTTT
CDR3: CASSFSLTVGPGELFF
size: .
J: TRBJ2-2
D: .
V: TRBV7-9

DNA: TGTGCCAGCAGTCCCGATATAATGTGGGCTAGTATCCCTATGGCTTTCTTT
CDR3: CASSPDIMWASIPMAFF
size: few
J: TRBJ1-1
D: .
V: TRBV27

DNA: TGTGCCAGCAGACTCAGTGATCGACAGGGCTATGGCTACACCTTC
CDR3: CASRLSDRQGYGYTF
size: .
J: TRBJ1-2
D: TRBD1
V: TRBV28

DNA: TGTGCCAGCAGCTTAAGGCACTCGGGGGAGGGAAATCAGCCCCAGCATTTT
CDR3: CASSLRHSGEGNQPQHF
size: .
J: TRBJ1-5
D: .
V: TRBV7-2

DNA: TGCAGCGTTGGGACAGAATACAATGAGCAGTTCTTC
CDR3: CSVGTEYNEQFF
size: .
J: TRBJ2-1
D: .
V: TRBV29-1

DNA: TGTGCCAGTAGTGCCTCCAGGAGGACCCACGGGGAGCTGTTTTTT
CDR3: CASSASRRTHGELFF
size: .
J: TRBJ2-2
D: .
V: TRBV19